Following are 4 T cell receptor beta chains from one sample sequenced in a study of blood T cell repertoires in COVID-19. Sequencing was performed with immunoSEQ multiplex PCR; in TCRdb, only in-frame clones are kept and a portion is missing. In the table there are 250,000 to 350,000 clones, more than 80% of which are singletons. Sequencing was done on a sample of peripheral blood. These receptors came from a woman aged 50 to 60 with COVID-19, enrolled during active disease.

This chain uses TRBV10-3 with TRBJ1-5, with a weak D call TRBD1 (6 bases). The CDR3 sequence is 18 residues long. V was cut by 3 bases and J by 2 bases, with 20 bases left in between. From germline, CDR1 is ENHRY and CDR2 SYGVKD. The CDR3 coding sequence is TGTGCCATCAGTGAAACACAGGGAGGGAGTATGGGCAATCAGCCCCAGCATTTT. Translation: CAISETQGGSMGNQPQHF.

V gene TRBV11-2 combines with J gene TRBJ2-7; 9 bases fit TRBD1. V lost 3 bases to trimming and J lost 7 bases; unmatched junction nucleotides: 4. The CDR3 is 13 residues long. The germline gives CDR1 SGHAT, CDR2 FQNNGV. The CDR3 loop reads CASSLDRGREQYF. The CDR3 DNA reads TGTGCCAGCAGCTTGGACAGGGGAAGGGAGCAGTACTTC.

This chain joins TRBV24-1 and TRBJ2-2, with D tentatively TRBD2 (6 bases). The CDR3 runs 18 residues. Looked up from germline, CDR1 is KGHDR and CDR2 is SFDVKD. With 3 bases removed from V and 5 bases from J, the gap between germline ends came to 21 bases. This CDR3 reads CATSDPPSGLSGTGELFF. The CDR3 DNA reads TGTGCCACCAGTGATCCACCCTCTGGACTAAGCGGAACCGGGGAGCTGTTTTTT.

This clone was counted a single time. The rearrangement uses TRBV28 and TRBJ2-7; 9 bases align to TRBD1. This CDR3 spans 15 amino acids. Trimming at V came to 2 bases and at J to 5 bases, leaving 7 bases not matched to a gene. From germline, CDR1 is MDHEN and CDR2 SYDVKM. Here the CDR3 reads CASSLTGQGLNEQYF. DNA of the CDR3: TGTGCCAGCAGTTTAACGGGACAGGGTTTGAACGAGCAGTACTTC. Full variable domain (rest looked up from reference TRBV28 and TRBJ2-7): DVKVTQSSRYLVKRTGEKVFLECVQDMDHENMFWYRQDPGLGLRLIYFSYDVKMKEKGDIPEGYSVSREKKERFSLILESASTNQTSMYLCASSLTGQGLNEQYFGPGTRLTVT.